The next 24 T cell receptor beta chains were all read from a single sample in a study of blood T cells in healthy people across ages. Using a J-beta primer mix together with a sample-barcoded 5' primer, a second PCR was run for roughly 7 to 12 cycles. TCRdb passed the 5' RACE reads through MiXCR, listing each CDR3 protein once. The repertoire holds hundreds of thousands of distinct CDR3 sequences, with about a quarter as singletons. These data were also reused for a study on T cells of mothers and their children.

The source material was blood. These receptors were taken from a boy aged 2 to 10 in good health.

This clonotype was seen a few times. The V and J genes are TRBV25-1 and TRBJ1-6, with D perhaps TRBD1 (5 bases). V dropped 6 bases and J dropped 6 bases, with 15 bases sitting between them. Looked up from germline, CDR1 is MGHDK and CDR2 is SYGVNS. The CDR3 contains 15 residues. CDR3 in amino acids: CASRGDGFGNSPLHF. The DNA of the CDR3 is TGTGCCAGCAGGGGGGACGGGTTTGGTAATTCACCCCTCCACTTT.

The chain couples TRBV7-2 to TRBJ2-5; TRBD2 matches at 9 bases. This CDR3 has 14 amino acids. Germline values: CDR1 SGHTA, CDR2 FQGNSA. V shed 1 base and J 6 bases; nucleotides not matched to a gene: 3. The DNA for the CDR3 is TGTGCCAGCAGCTTAGGCGGGGGGGGTCAGACCCAGTACTTC. It yields the protein CASSLGGGGQTQYF.

J is TRBJ2-7 and V is TRBV21-1; TRBD2 is the table's D call, not checked against the DNA. TRBV21-1 corresponds to a pseudogene. This CDR3 has 15 amino acids. The chain's CDR3 is CASAIRTLSTYEQYF. The CDR3 nucleotides read TGTGCCAGCGCGATCCGGACCCTCTCTACCTACGAGCAGTACTTC.

The table lists this clonotype with a few counts. This chain joins TRBV18 and TRBJ1-2, with D possibly TRBD1 on 5 matching bases. CDR1 and CDR2 (germline): KGHSH, LQKENI. Trimming shortened V by 3 bases and J by 8 bases, and 13 bases separated the two germline ends. The CDR3 is 13 residues long. The CDR3 sequence: CASSPGMGDGYTF. CDR3 coding DNA: TGTGCCAGCTCACCGGGGATGGGGGACGGCTACACCTTC.

This clonotype was seen once. The chain links TRBV3-1 to TRBJ1-6; unclear D gene. With 1 base removed from V and 10 bases from J, the gap between germline ends came to 11 bases. The CDR3 runs 14 residues. CDR1 and CDR2 from the germline V gene are LGHDT and YNNKEL (reference sequence). The CDR3 reads CASSQGSWGSPLHF. The CDR3 DNA sequence: TGTGCCAGCAGCCAAGGATCCTGGGGATCACCCCTCCACTTT.

This clonotype was picked up a small number of times. The gene calls are TRBV25-1 and TRBJ2-7; perhaps TRBD1 as D (5 bases). Germline V gene sequence: CDR1 MGHDK, CDR2 SYGVNS. The CDR3 loop spans 14 amino acids. The V end was cut by 8 bases, the J end by 2 bases, with 16 bases between. This CDR3 is CASGSSQDPYEQYF. The CDR3 DNA is TGTGCCAGCGGTTCATCACAGGACCCCTACGAGCAGTACTTC.

CDR3 loop: CASSYSGHVGRQPQHF. The CDR3 DNA reads TGTGCCAGCAGTTACTCGGGCCACGTCGGTCGTCAGCCCCAGCATTTT. This chain links TRBV6-2 or TRBV6-3 with TRBJ1-5; D is undetermined. Trimming took 0 bases from V and 6 from J, leaving 15 bases between them. CDR3 size: 16 residues. Germline V gene lookup returns CDR1 MNHEY and CDR2 SVGEGT.

Only a few counts were recorded for this clonotype. One junction end does not reproduce the germline sequence, and a read error may be involved. J is TRBJ2-5 and V is TRBV6-1; a possible D gene is TRBD2 (6 bases). The CDR3 length is 16 residues. Germline V lookup: CDR1 MNHNS, CDR2 SASEGT. This chain's CDR3 is CASAPYFVGSGETRYF. CDR3 sequence (DNA): TGTGCCAGCGCCCCGTATTTTGTAGGTAGCGGAGAGACCCGGTACTTC.

This clonotype has just one count. This may stem from a read error, because a much larger clone lies one nucleotide away. This chain links TRBV5-1 with TRBJ2-7; TRBD2 aligns across 9 bases. The trim removed 3 bases at V and 2 bases at J, leaving 3 bases unmatched. CDR3 length: 14 amino acids. Germline V lookup: CDR1 SGHRS, CDR2 YFSETQ. The CDR3 sequence is CASSSSGEAYEQYF. The DNA for the CDR3 is TGCGCCAGCAGCTCTAGCGGGGAGGCCTACGAGCAGTACTTC.

CDR3 DNA sequence: TGTGCCAGCAGCTTCCCAGGACTAGCGGGCGAGCAGTACTTC. Translation: CASSFPGLAGEQYF. The chain couples TRBV7-2 to TRBJ2-7, with 11 bases identical to TRBD2. The germline CDR1 and CDR2 sequences are SGHTA and FQGNSA. CDR3 length equals 14 residues. Trimming cost V 3 bases and J 6 bases; bases outside gene matches: 4. The variable domain in full, completed from reference TRBV7-2 and TRBJ2-7, reads GAGVSQSPSNKVTEKGKDVELRCDPISGHTALYWYRQSLGQGLEFLIYFQGNSAPDKSGLPSDRFSAERTGGSVSTLTIQRTQQEDSAVYLCASSFPGLAGEQYFGPGTRLTVT.

J is TRBJ1-6 and V is TRBV20-1; D might be TRBD1 (5 bases). From germline, CDR1 is DFQATT and CDR2 SNEGSKA (reference sequence). This CDR3 region has 15 residues. The V gene lost 1 base and the J gene lost 8 bases, with 15 bases spanning the gap. The CDR3 reads CSARAGGVSYSPLHF. As DNA, the CDR3 is TGCAGTGCTAGAGCCGGGGGTGTCTCGTATTCACCCCTCCACTTT.

This clonotype was found a few times. The chain uses TRBV28 and TRBJ2-4; D remains ambiguous. In germline, CDR1 is MDHEN, CDR2 SYDVKM. The CDR3 has 14 amino acids. V lost 5 bases and J lost 0, with 8 bases in between. The CDR3 DNA follows: TGTGCCAGCAGTGCAATATTAGCCAAAAACATTCAGTACTTC. Protein product: CASSAILAKNIQYF.

The chain couples TRBV27 to TRBJ2-1; 11 positions agree with TRBD2. Germline-derived CDR1 and CDR2 are MNHEY and SMNVEV (reference sequence). With 4 bases clipped from V and 5 bases from J, the junction kept 7 bases outside the gene matches. The CDR3 covers 16 residues. CDR3 residues: CASSSLTSGNDNEQFF. CDR3 bases: TGTGCCAGCAGTTCTTTGACTAGCGGGAACGACAATGAGCAGTTCTTC.

The chain links TRBV6-5 to TRBJ1-2; weak D call: TRBD1 (6 bases). The CDR3 runs 14 residues. Germline loops: CDR1 MNHEY, CDR2 SVGAGI. Trimming stripped 6 bases from V and 7 bases from J, with 18 bases between. The CDR3 nucleotides read TGTGCCAGCAGCCGTTCACAGGGCGGGACTGGCTACACCTTC. As protein: CASSRSQGGTGYTF.

The rearrangement uses TRBV2 and TRBJ1-2; the D gene is possibly TRBD1 (6 bases). Germline lookup yields CDR1 SNHLY and CDR2 FYNNEI. The V end lost 2 bases, the J end lost 5 bases, and 12 bases lay between the germline ends. The CDR3 is 14 amino acids. The DNA of the CDR3 is TGTGCCAGCAGTGAATCGGGGGCAGGGTATGGCTACACCTTC. It encodes CASSESGAGYGYTF.

This clonotype was seen only a few times. DNA for the CDR3: TGTGCCAGCAGTTTATCCCCGTACAGGATTCGGGGCACAGATACGCAGTATTTT. Protein: CASSLSPYRIRGTDTQYF. The chain uses TRBV27 and TRBJ2-3; TRBD1 is a possible D gene (5 bases). CDR1 MNHEY and CDR2 SMNVEV come from the germline V gene (reference sequence). The CDR3 length is 18 residues. Trimming took 0 bases from V and 1 from J, leaving 17 bases between them.

The rearrangement joins TRBV7-9 to TRBJ2-1; 7 positions match TRBD2. V lost 5 bases to trimming and J lost 6 bases; unmatched junction nucleotides: 19. The CDR3 runs 18 residues. Germline CDR1 and CDR2: SEHNR and FQNEAQ (reference sequence). CDR3 residues: CASSLGTTATPLPNEQFF. The CDR3 DNA sequence: TGTGCCAGCAGCCTGGGGACTACCGCCACTCCGTTACCCAATGAGCAGTTCTTC.

V gene TRBV9 combines with J gene TRBJ2-7; 11 bases align to TRBD2. This CDR3 contains 15 residues. Germline V lookup: CDR1 SGDLS, CDR2 YYNGEE. V was pared by 3 bases and J by 0 bases, with 2 bases of the junction left unmatched. The DNA of the CDR3 is TGTGCCAGCAGCGGGGGACTAGCGGCCTCCTACGAGCAGTACTTC. Protein product: CASSGGLAASYEQYF. The full variable domain, with the rest looked up from reference TRBV9 and TRBJ2-7, is DSGVTQTPKHLITATGQRVTLRCSPRSGDLSVYWYQQSLDQGLQFLIQYYNGEERAKGNILERFSAQQFPDLHSELNLSSLELGDSALYFCASSGGLAASYEQYFGPGTRLTVT.

The rearrangement uses TRBV28 and TRBJ1-2; D not certain. Germline V lookup: CDR1 MDHEN, CDR2 SYDVKM. This CDR3 region has 12 residues. Deletions cut 1 base from V and 10 bases from J, with 10 bases between. This chain's CDR3 is CASSLSPIPYTF. DNA for the CDR3: TGTGCCAGCAGTTTATCCCCTATTCCCTACACCTTC.

This clonotype was seen only a few times. The chain has TRBV20-1 and TRBJ2-3, with D tentatively TRBD1 or TRBD2 (5 bases each). Germline V gene data show CDR1 as DFQATT and CDR2 as SNEGSKA (reference sequence). Trimming cost V 6 bases and J 5 bases, with 18 bases left between them. This CDR3 comprises 14 residues. CDR3 region: CSASLGEREDTQYF. CDR3 coding DNA: TGCAGTGCCTCCCTAGGGGAGAGGGAAGATACGCAGTATTTT.

This clonotype has just a few counts. The chain carries TRBV30 and TRBJ2-5; maybe TRBD2 (5 bases). The germline V and J ends were trimmed by 4 bases and 4 bases, with 13 bases remaining between them. There are 13 residues in the CDR3. The V gene's germline CDR1 is GTSNPN and CDR2 SVGIG (reference sequence). CDR3 sequence reads: CAWITPSGETQYF. The DNA of the CDR3 is TGTGCCTGGATTACTCCAAGCGGAGAGACCCAGTACTTC.

The chain joins TRBV6-2 or TRBV6-3 to TRBJ2-5, with D possibly being TRBD2 (5 bases). CDR3 length: 16 amino acids. Germline V lookup: CDR1 MNHEY, CDR2 SVGEGT. Between the trimmed V and J ends, which lost 0 bases and 9 bases, there was a span of 20 bases. The CDR3 bases are TGTGCCAGCAGTTACTCGAAGGAAGCGCTGTTCGGGGCCCAGTACTTC. Its protein product is CASSYSKEALFGAQYF.

This clonotype has just a few counts. The chain employs TRBV29-1 and TRBJ2-7; TRBD1 matches 8 bases. Germline loops: CDR1 SQVTM, CDR2 ANQGSEA. Losses at the gene ends were 3 bases for V and 7 bases for J; bases not matched to a gene: 14. The CDR3 runs 15 residues. The CDR3 region is CSVDRIGQGADEQYF. The CDR3 nucleotides are TGCAGCGTTGACCGGATCGGGCAGGGGGCAGATGAGCAGTACTTC.

The chain recombines TRBV6-5 with TRBJ2-4; TRBD2 is a possible D gene (6 bases). V lost 9 bases and J 3 bases, leaving 15 bases between the germline ends. This CDR3 contains 14 residues. CDR1 is MNHEY, CDR2 SVGAGI, per germline. The CDR3 here is CASQQRVGKNIQYF. In DNA, the CDR3 is TGTGCCAGTCAGCAGCGGGTCGGCAAAAACATTCAGTACTTC.